Described below is a single T cell receptor beta chain sequence and its context. The repertoire was sequenced with immunoSEQ multiplex PCR; TCRdb's copy has only in-frame clones and lacks some. The sample holds about 56,000 clones; 60% to 80% are singletons and the top ten take roughly 5.1%. The record originates from a study of T cell responses to AZD1222 COVID-19 vaccine. The TCR originated in an adult who received the AZD1222 COVID-19 vaccine. The starting material was peripheral blood, obtained 28 days after the second AZD1222 dose.

The CDR3 region has the DNA TGTGCCACGTTCACAGTGGGGAGGTCCCCCCTTGGCTACACCTTC. Translation gives CATFTVGRSPLGYTF. V and J are TRBV10-3 and TRBJ1-2; D unclear. V shed 10 bases and J shed 7 bases, with 25 bases lying between them. The CDR3 is 15 amino acids. Germline values: CDR1 ENHRY, CDR2 SYGVKD.